One sample yielded the 6 T cell receptor beta chains listed below, sequenced in a study of cytomegalovirus exposure and HLA in healthy donors. The PCR made use of 60 Vbeta and 13 Jbeta primers. Clones were read by immunoSEQ multiplex PCR, and TCRdb kept only the in-frame ones, dropping some. Found here are 140,000 to 150,000 clones, approximately 63% of them singletons; the top ten hold roughly 2%. Sample: PBMCs. The receptors here all came from a woman in her sixties in good health and CMV-seropositive.

CDR3: CASTGQGLQAFF. The CDR3 DNA reads TGTGCCAGCACTGGACAGGGCCTACAAGCTTTCTTT. V and J are TRBV28 and TRBJ1-1, with 8 nucleotides matching TRBD1. The CDR3 contains 12 residues. Germline assignment: CDR1 MDHEN and CDR2 SYDVKM. V trimming: 7 bases; J trimming: 9 bases; junction bases outside the gene matches: 7.

This clone came up a few times. V gene TRBV5-6 combines with J gene TRBJ1-3, with 7 bases matching TRBD1. The germline V gene has CDR1 SGHDT and CDR2 YYEEEE. Trimming at V came to 4 bases and at J to 0 bases, leaving 10 bases not matched to a gene. The CDR3 sequence is 17 residues long. CDR3 DNA: TGTGCCAGCAGCCCCACCCAGACAGGGCCCTCTGGAAACACCATATATTTT. This gives the protein CASSPTQTGPSGNTIYF.

The rearrangement links TRBV11-1 to TRBJ2-5; D might be TRBD1 (6 bases). The CDR3 is 15 amino acids. The V gene lost 5 bases and the J gene lost 1 base, with 14 bases spanning the gap. CDR1 is SGHAT, CDR2 FQDESV, per germline (reference sequence). The CDR3 spells CASSPEGHLQETQYF. The DNA for the CDR3 is TGTGCCAGCAGCCCAGAGGGACACCTCCAAGAGACCCAGTACTTC.

The CDR3: CATSRDLSGSADTQYF. CDR3 in DNA: TGTGCCACCAGCAGAGATCTTAGCGGGAGCGCAGATACGCAGTATTTT. V and J are TRBV15 and TRBJ2-3; TRBD2 matches 9 bases. The germline V gene encodes CDR1 LNHNV and CDR2 YYDKDF (reference sequence). The CDR3 sequence is 16 residues long. V lost 0 bases and J lost 4; bases outside the gene matches: 5.

The gene calls are TRBV2 and TRBJ1-4; a weak D match, TRBD1 (5 bases). Per the germline V gene, CDR1 is SNHLY and CDR2 is FYNNEI. This CDR3 has 13 amino acids. The V gene lost 7 bases and the J gene lost 8 bases, with 14 bases spanning the gap. CDR3 in amino acids: CASKKDIGEKLFF. The DNA of the CDR3 is TGTGCCAGCAAGAAGGACATCGGGGAAAAACTGTTTTTT.

V and J are TRBV29-1 and TRBJ1-1; tentative D call: TRBD1 (6 bases). The V end was cut by 5 bases, the J end by 0 bases, with 10 bases between. The CDR3 length is 13 residues. The germline gives CDR1 SQVTM, CDR2 ANQGSEA. CDR3 loop: CSVYDRLNTEAFF. The DNA for the CDR3 is TGCAGCGTTTACGACAGGTTGAACACTGAAGCTTTCTTT. The entire variable domain, with the rest obtained from reference TRBV29-1 and TRBJ1-1, is as follows: SAVISQKPSRDICQRGTSLTIQCQVDSQVTMMFWYRQQPGQSLTLIATANQGSEATYESGFVIDKFPISRPNLTFSTLTVSNMSPEDSSIYLCSVYDRLNTEAFFGQGTRLTVV.